A single sample gave rise to the 29 T cell receptor beta chains below, sequenced in a study of T cells in localized non-small cell lung cancer. Assay used: immunoSEQ multiplex PCR; TCRdb lists only in-frame clones, some missing. This repertoire shows around 50,000 clones, 80% to 90% found once; its top ten account for 5.2%. The specimen was peripheral blood, collected before any cancer treatment. These receptors came from a woman aged 35 to 69 with stage I lung adenocarcinoma.

The genes are TRBV6-5 and TRBJ2-7, with 11 bases matching TRBD1. CDR1 and CDR2 from the germline V gene are MNHEY and SVGAGI. The CDR3 has 13 residues. V gave up 6 bases and J gave up 3 bases; unmatched junction bases: 1. The CDR3 region is CASSGTGGYEQYF. For the CDR3, the DNA is TGTGCCAGCAGCGGGACAGGGGGCTACGAGCAGTACTTC.

This chain connects TRBV27 to TRBJ2-5; D not resolved. CDR1 and CDR2 (germline): MNHEY, SMNVEV (reference sequence). The CDR3 is made up of 14 amino acids. The V gene lost 5 bases and the J gene lost 1 base, with 11 bases spanning the gap. CDR3 loop: CASSPSRVQETQYF. The CDR3 DNA reads TGTGCCAGCAGTCCCTCTCGGGTCCAAGAGACCCAGTACTTC.

This chain connects TRBV11-3 to TRBJ2-2; no definite D call. Trimming took 5 bases from V and 6 from J, leaving 13 bases between them. The CDR3 consists of 14 residues. Germline V gives CDR1 SGHNT, CDR2 YENEEA. This CDR3 is CASSAARPPGELFF. The CDR3, as DNA: TGTGCCAGCAGCGCCGCCAGGCCCCCCGGGGAGCTGTTTTTT.

This chain connects TRBV4-3 to TRBJ1-2, with 8 bases matching TRBD1. CDR1 and CDR2 from the germline V gene are LGHNA and YSLEER. The V segment lost 7 bases and the J segment 1 base; nucleotides outside the gene matches: 5. CDR3 length: 14 residues. CDR3 coding DNA: TGCGCCAGCACCCCAGACAGGGGTAACTATGGCTACACCTTC. It yields the protein CASTPDRGNYGYTF.

The CDR3 DNA follows: TGTGCCAGCAGCTTTAGAGCAGGGGCCTACAATGAGCAGTTCTTC. Translated, it gives CASSFRAGAYNEQFF. The rearrangement joins TRBV9 to TRBJ2-1, with D perhaps matching TRBD1 (6 bases). Deletions cut 4 bases from V and 2 bases from J, with 13 bases between. The CDR3 totals 15 residues. Looked up from germline, CDR1 is SGDLS and CDR2 is YYNGEE.

Only a few counts were recorded for this clone. The chain recombines TRBV4-3 with TRBJ1-5; D ambiguous. Deletions cut 0 bases from V and 4 bases from J, with 10 bases between. CDR3 length: 15 residues. The germline V gene encodes CDR1 LGHNA and CDR2 YSLEER. The CDR3 coding sequence is TGCGCCAGCAGCCAAGATTCGGGAGGTAATCAGCCCCAGCATTTT. This translates into CASSQDSGGNQPQHF.

This chain connects TRBV5-1 to TRBJ1-4, with D tentatively TRBD1 (6 bases). The CDR3 loop spans 14 amino acids. Germline CDR1 is SGHRS and CDR2 is YFSETQ. V lost 4 bases and J 4 bases, leaving 11 bases between the germline ends. CDR3 protein: CASSPGGGNEKLFF. DNA of the CDR3: TGCGCCAGCAGCCCCGGAGGGGGTAATGAAAAACTGTTTTTT.

This chain connects TRBV2 to TRBJ1-1, with D perhaps TRBD1 (6 bases). The V end lost 7 bases, the J end lost 8 bases, and 17 bases lay between the germline ends. This CDR3 is built from 13 residues. Germline CDR1 SNHLY, CDR2 FYNNEI. In nucleotides, the CDR3 is TGTGCCAGCACGGGGGAAACAGGGAGAGAAGCTTTCTTT. It specifies CASTGETGREAFF. Full variable domain (remainder filled in from reference TRBV2 and TRBJ1-1): EPEVTQTPSHQVTQMGQEVILRCVPISNHLYFYWYRQILGQKVEFLVSFYNNEISEKSEIFDDQFSVERPDGSNFTLKIRSTKLEDSAMYFCASTGETGREAFFGQGTRLTVV.

This clone was detected once. This chain connects TRBV18 to TRBJ2-7, with 11 bases lining up with TRBD2. From germline, CDR1 is KGHSH and CDR2 LQKENI. The CDR3 loop spans 16 amino acids. V was pared by 3 bases and J by 5 bases, with 9 bases of the junction left unmatched. This CDR3 reads CASSPLASGGINEQYF. CDR3 nucleotide sequence: TGTGCCAGCTCACCTCTTGCTAGCGGGGGGATAAACGAGCAGTACTTC.

This clone was observed a few times. The chain carries TRBV4-3 and TRBJ2-3, with D tentatively TRBD1 (5 bases). Germline V CDR1 and CDR2: LGHNA, YSLEER. Trimming took 0 bases from V and 3 from J, leaving 13 bases between them. The CDR3 extends over 16 amino acids. The CDR3 sequence is CASSQDLQGVTDTQYF. In DNA form, the CDR3 reads TGCGCCAGCAGCCAAGATTTGCAGGGTGTGACAGATACGCAGTATTTT.

This chain joins TRBV6-6 and TRBJ1-1; no clear D. This CDR3 has 13 residues. Germline assignment: CDR1 MNHNY and CDR2 SVGAGI (reference sequence). Trimming removed 0 bases from V and 3 bases from J, with 5 bases in between. CDR3 DNA: TGTGCCAGCAGTTACTCTTGGGACACTGAAGCTTTCTTT. Its translation is CASSYSWDTEAFF.

The rearrangement uses TRBV11-1 and TRBJ2-3; D perhaps matches TRBD1 (6 bases). Trimming removed 5 bases from V and 0 bases from J, with 12 bases in between. The germline V gene has CDR1 SGHAT and CDR2 FQDESV (reference sequence). CDR3 length: 15 amino acids. CDR3 protein: CASSPRDKSTDTQYF. The CDR3 region has the DNA TGTGCCAGCAGCCCTAGGGACAAAAGCACAGATACGCAGTATTTT.

The chain recombines TRBV5-6 with TRBJ2-5, with D tentatively TRBD2 (5 bases). Trimming removed 0 bases at V and 2 bases at J, with 14 bases between. The CDR3 covers 16 residues. Per germline, CDR1 SGHDT and CDR2 YYEEEE. Written as DNA, the CDR3 is TGTGCCAGCAGCTTGGTAGGCAGCGGCCGACAAGAGACCCAGTACTTC. Translating it yields CASSLVGSGRQETQYF.

The rearrangement links TRBV7-2 to TRBJ2-7; D might be TRBD2 (6 bases). Germline CDR1 is SGHTA and CDR2 is FQGNSA. The CDR3 totals 15 residues. Trimming stripped 1 base from V and 0 bases from J, with 10 bases between. CDR3 bases: TGTGCCAGCAGCTTAGACGGGGGTGGCTCCTACGAGCAGTACTTC. Its translation is CASSLDGGGSYEQYF.

J is TRBJ1-2 and V is TRBV9; 9 positions match TRBD1. Trimming removed 4 bases from V and 8 bases from J; junction bases left unmatched: 12. Germline lookup yields CDR1 SGDLS and CDR2 YYNGEE. CDR3 length: 15 residues. CDR3 bases: TGTGCCAGCAGCATTGCCGGGACAGGGAACGAAGGCTACACCTTC. Encoded protein: CASSIAGTGNEGYTF.

J is TRBJ2-7 and V is TRBV6-5; TRBD1 aligns across 7 bases. Germline CDR1 reads MNHEY; CDR2 reads SVGAGI. The trim removed 2 bases at V and 0 bases at J, leaving 4 bases unmatched. The CDR3 extends over 15 amino acids. The CDR3 loop reads CASSYLGQASYEQYF. In DNA form, the CDR3 reads TGTGCCAGCAGTTACCTCGGACAGGCCTCCTACGAGCAGTACTTC.

The rearrangement links TRBV28 to TRBJ1-6; the D gene is possibly TRBD1 (6 bases). Trimming left V 3 bases short and J 5 bases short, with 11 bases between. Germline values: CDR1 MDHEN, CDR2 SYDVKM. This CDR3 contains 15 residues. The CDR3 region is CASSLGGADNSPLHF. The CDR3 DNA reads TGTGCCAGCAGTTTGGGGGGCGCAGATAATTCACCCCTCCACTTT.

The J gene is TRBJ2-1, the V gene TRBV30; D assignment may be TRBD1 or TRBD2 (6 bases each). Trimming removed 3 bases from V and 9 bases from J, with 9 bases in between. The germline gives CDR1 GTSNPN, CDR2 SVGIG (reference sequence). CDR3 length equals 11 residues. CDR3 sequence (DNA): TGTGCCTGGAGCGGGGGCGGTGAGCAGTTCTTC. The encoded protein is CAWSGGGEQFF.

This chain connects TRBV5-1 to TRBJ1-4; a possible D gene is TRBD1 (5 bases). Germline values: CDR1 SGHRS, CDR2 YFSETQ. V gave up 3 bases and J gave up 8 bases, with 14 bases separating them. CDR3 size: 14 residues. The CDR3 spells CASSSGASGEKLFF. CDR3 nucleotide sequence: TGCGCCAGCAGCTCCGGGGCATCTGGCGAAAAACTGTTTTTT.

V gene TRBV5-1 combines with J gene TRBJ2-3; D may be TRBD1 (6 bases). Germline V gene sequence: CDR1 SGHRS, CDR2 YFSETQ. The CDR3 totals 15 residues. Trimming took 4 bases from V and 4 from J, leaving 16 bases between them. The chain's CDR3 is CASSRGGRGADTQYF. In nucleotides, the CDR3 is TGCGCCAGCAGCCGAGGGGGTAGGGGCGCAGATACGCAGTATTTT.

The rearrangement joins TRBV7-3 to TRBJ1-2; 9 nucleotides agree with TRBD1. Trimming removed 0 bases from V and 6 bases from J; junction bases left unmatched: 5. Germline CDR1 reads SGHTA; CDR2 reads FQGTGA. The CDR3 has 15 amino acids. The CDR3 DNA reads TGTGCCAGCAGCTTAACGGGACAGGGTTACAATGGCTACACCTTC. It codes for CASSLTGQGYNGYTF.

This sequence joins TRBV7-3 and TRBJ1-5; D might be TRBD1 (5 bases). Germline lookup yields CDR1 SGHTA and CDR2 FQGTGA. Trimming removed 6 bases from V and 3 bases from J, with 12 bases in between. The CDR3 has 14 residues. The CDR3 DNA is TGTGCCAGCAGTAAACAGGTATACAATCAGCCCCAGCATTTT. Protein sequence: CASSKQVYNQPQHF.

Here the CDR3 reads CASSSQLRDRGRDGYTF. The CDR3 region has the DNA TGTGCCAGCAGCTCCCAGCTCCGGGACAGGGGGCGAGATGGCTACACCTTC. The rearrangement uses TRBV7-9 and TRBJ1-2, with 12 bases aligning to TRBD1. CDR1 is SEHNR and CDR2 is FQNEAQ in the germline V gene (reference sequence). V trimming: 4 bases; J trimming: 6 bases; junction bases outside the gene matches: 12. CDR3 size: 17 residues.

The V gene is TRBV30, the J gene TRBJ2-7; D ambiguous. The CDR3 spans 12 residues. V was shortened by 2 bases and J by 3 bases, with 8 bases between the two germline ends. In germline, CDR1 is GTSNPN, CDR2 SVGIG (reference sequence). CDR3 bases: TGTGCCTGGAGTCCCCCGGGCTACGAGCAGTACTTC. This encodes CAWSPPGYEQYF.

In its sample, this clone was seen once. The chain links TRBV15 to TRBJ2-5; a possible D gene is TRBD2 (5 bases). CDR1 and CDR2 (germline): LNHNV, YYDKDF (reference sequence). V was cut by 3 bases and J by 2 bases, with 7 bases left in between. The CDR3 contains 13 residues. CDR3 protein: CATSRDSQETQYF. CDR3 sequence (DNA): TGTGCCACCAGCAGGGACTCGCAAGAGACCCAGTACTTC.

This clone was counted once. The V gene is TRBV5-1, the J gene TRBJ2-2; 8 positions match TRBD1. The CDR3 length is 16 residues. Germline lookup yields CDR1 SGHRS and CDR2 YFSETQ. Trimming removed 0 bases from V and 6 bases from J; junction bases left unmatched: 7. Here the CDR3 DNA reads TGCGCCAGCAGCTTGGGAGGACTACAGGGGGCCGGGGAGCTGTTTTTT. This gives the protein CASSLGGLQGAGELFF.

Written as DNA, the CDR3 is TGTGCCAGCAGCGTAGGTGGTGGAGGGTATAATTCACCCCTCCACTTT. Encoded protein: CASSVGGGGYNSPLHF. The V and J genes are TRBV9 and TRBJ1-6; D is unclear. Germline V lookup: CDR1 SGDLS, CDR2 YYNGEE. The CDR3 runs 16 residues. Trimming took 0 bases from V and 4 from J, leaving 11 bases between them. Variable domain in full (rest from reference TRBV9 and TRBJ1-6): DSGVTQTPKHLITATGQRVTLRCSPRSGDLSVYWYQQSLDQGLQFLIQYYNGEERAKGNILERFSAQQFPDLHSELNLSSLELGDSALYFCASSVGGGGYNSPLHFGNGTRLTVT.

V usage is TRBV15 and J usage is TRBJ1-1, with TRBD1 identical over 8 bases. The germline V gene encodes CDR1 LNHNV and CDR2 YYDKDF (reference sequence). CDR3 length: 16 residues. V was clipped by 1 base and J by 0 bases; unmatched bases: 4. CDR3 DNA sequence: TGTGCCACCAGCAGAGGGACAGGGAGATTGAACACTGAAGCTTTCTTT. Encoded protein: CATSRGTGRLNTEAFF.

This sequence joins TRBV6-6 and TRBJ1-5; possibly TRBD1 for D (5 bases). With 6 bases removed from V and 4 bases from J, the gap between germline ends came to 13 bases. This CDR3 spans 14 amino acids. Germline CDR1 reads MNHNY; CDR2 reads SVGAGI (reference sequence). This CDR3 reads CASSPGGGNQPQHF. The CDR3 coding sequence is TGTGCCAGCAGCCCGGGTGGGGGGAATCAGCCCCAGCATTTT.